The 29 T cell receptor beta chains listed next were all sequenced from one sample in a study of identical twins (dated by TCRdb to 2016 to 2018). The method was 5' RACE. The run used an Illumina HiSeq 2000. Using fastp at Q25 and MiXCR, TCRdb reprocessed the public reads and kept productive beta chains. For every CDR3 protein sequence, its rows merge into one entry that carries the most common genes and DNA. This sample has 200,000 to 250,000 distinct CDR3 sequences in its table, and 5.5% to 7% of those were observed once. The ten largest clonotypes hold 3.6% of the sample. This same sample was also taken into another study, of yellow fever vaccine responses in identical twins.

The source material was memory (CD45RO+) T cells sorted from blood. The sample's cell subset or site label, decoded: CD45RO+ enriched T cells. These TCRs come from a woman aged 18-35 years in good health.

This clonotype was found a few times. The rearrangement joins TRBV11-2 to TRBJ2-5, with 7 nucleotides matching TRBD1. Germline assignment: CDR1 SGHAT and CDR2 FQNNGV. The trim removed 2 bases at V and 4 bases at J, leaving 4 bases unmatched. The CDR3 consists of 14 residues. Written as DNA, the CDR3 is TGTGCCAGCAGCTTAATGTCAGGGGGAGAGACCCAGTACTTC. Protein: CASSLMSGGETQYF.

This clonotype occurred many times. The genes are TRBV20-1 and TRBJ2-2, with 11 bases that match TRBD2. The V and J ends lost 6 bases and 4 bases, in that order; junction bases with no gene match: 10. The germline V gene has CDR1 DFQATT and CDR2 SNEGSKA (reference sequence). CDR3 size: 16 residues. The CDR3 bases are TGCAGTGCCAGAAGACTAGCGGGACTCTTCACCGGGGAGCTGTTTTTT. Translated: CSARRLAGLFTGELFF.

This clonotype was recorded many times. This chain links TRBV12-3 or TRBV12-4 with TRBJ2-2; the D call may be TRBD1 or TRBD2 (6 bases each). Trimming removed 1 base from V and 2 bases from J, with 11 bases in between. The CDR3 spans 16 residues. In nucleotides, the CDR3 is TGTGCCAGCAGTTTAGTTTCGGGGGCTAACACCGGGGAGCTGTTTTTT. Protein sequence: CASSLVSGANTGELFF.

The chain has TRBV10-2 and TRBJ1-3; D not resolved. The length of the CDR3 is 14 residues. CDR1 WSHSY and CDR2 SAAADI come from the germline V gene. V was shortened by 6 bases and J by 0 bases, with 9 bases between the two germline ends. CDR3 sequence: CASSPQASGNTIYF. CDR3 coding DNA: TGCGCCAGCAGCCCCCAAGCCTCTGGAAACACCATATATTTT.

In this sample, this clonotype turned up a few times. The V call is TRBV28, the J call TRBJ2-1, with D possibly being TRBD1 (5 bases). Germline CDR1 reads MDHEN; CDR2 reads SYDVKM. This CDR3 is built from 14 residues. Trimming removed 8 bases from V and 9 bases from J, with 20 bases in between. The DNA for the CDR3 is TGTGCCAGCCAAAGACAGTCGTCAAACGGTGAGCAGTTCTTC. It yields the protein CASQRQSSNGEQFF.

Ten or more counts support this clonotype. This chain links TRBV3-1 with TRBJ2-1; a weak D match, TRBD2 (7 bases). Germline V gene lookup returns CDR1 LGHDT and CDR2 YNNKEL (reference sequence). The ends were cut back, 4 bases at V and 5 bases at J, with 18 bases in the middle. The CDR3 covers 16 residues. The CDR3: CASSLLPGGDHNEQFF. CDR3 DNA: TGTGCCAGCAGCCTCCTCCCGGGGGGCGATCACAATGAGCAGTTCTTC.

The V call is TRBV11-2, the J call TRBJ1-1; D may be TRBD1 (6 bases). V was trimmed by 7 bases and J by 0 bases, leaving 18 bases between them. The germline CDR1 and CDR2 sequences are SGHAT and FQNNGV. This CDR3 has 16 residues. CDR3 in amino acids: CASTPLQGLMNTEAFF. In DNA form, the CDR3 reads TGTGCCAGCACCCCCCTACAGGGTCTAATGAACACTGAAGCTTTCTTT.

This clonotype appeared many times. The DNA for the CDR3 is TGTGCCAGCAGTTACACACAGGGACAGCGCACAGATACGCAGTATTTT. Its protein is CASSYTQGQRTDTQYF. The chain has TRBV6-2 or TRBV6-3 and TRBJ2-3, with TRBD1 identical over 7 bases. Germline V CDR1 and CDR2: MNHEY, SVGEGT. The V gene end was trimmed by 2 bases and the J gene end by 1 base; junction bases not matched to a gene: 6. The CDR3 totals 16 residues.

This clonotype was observed a few times. The chain recombines TRBV20-1 with TRBJ1-5; perhaps TRBD1 as D (5 bases). In germline, CDR1 is DFQATT, CDR2 SNEGSKA (reference sequence). The CDR3 contains 17 residues. V lost 6 bases and J 4 bases, leaving 25 bases between the germline ends. CDR3 DNA sequence: TGCAGTGCCCCCCCGAGGAGGGACGGTTGTGGGAATCAGCCCCAGCATTTT. Translating gives CSAPPRRDGCGNQPQHF.

The sample holds many counts of this clonotype. The genes are TRBV12-3 or TRBV12-4 and TRBJ2-7; no reliable D call. V was trimmed by 6 bases and J by 2 bases, leaving 5 bases between them. The CDR3 loop spans 11 amino acids. CDR3 region: CASSPAYEQYF. The CDR3 coding sequence is TGTGCCAGCAGCCCAGCCTACGAGCAGTACTTC.

The chain links TRBV5-1 to TRBJ2-2, with TRBD2 identical over 8 bases. The V gene end was trimmed by 4 bases and the J gene end by 2 bases; junction bases not matched to a gene: 7. Germline V CDR1 and CDR2: SGHRS, YFSETQ. The CDR3 is 16 residues long. Here the CDR3 DNA reads TGCGCCAGCAGCCCCCCGGGACTAGACAACACCGGGGAGCTGTTTTTT. It is translated as CASSPPGLDNTGELFF. Filled out from reference TRBV5-1 and TRBJ2-2, the complete variable domain reads KAGVTQTPRYLIKTRGQQVTLSCSPISGHRSVSWYQQTPGQGLQFLFEYFSETQRNKGNFPGRFSGRQFSNSRSEMNVSTLELGDSALYLCASSPPGLDNTGELFFGEGSRLTVL.

The sample holds many counts of this clonotype. The chain is built from TRBV10-1 and TRBJ2-3; possible D gene TRBD1, 5 bases. The CDR3 has 12 amino acids. Germline V lookup: CDR1 WNHNN, CDR2 SYGVQD (reference sequence). The V end was cut by 5 bases, the J end by 4 bases, with 7 bases between. The chain's CDR3 is CASSQGPDTQYF. The CDR3 DNA reads as TGCGCCAGCAGTCAGGGTCCAGATACGCAGTATTTT.

The rearrangement links TRBV6-1 to TRBJ2-2; no definite D call. Germline CDR1 MNHNS, CDR2 SASEGT. V was clipped by 3 bases and J by 9 bases, with 14 bases between them. The CDR3 sequence is 14 residues long. The CDR3 region has the DNA TGTGCCAGCAGTGATTTAGTAGGGCAGTGGGAGCTGTTTTTT. This sequence encodes CASSDLVGQWELFF.

This clonotype was recorded a few times. The genes are TRBV2 and TRBJ2-2; 7 bases align to TRBD2. Germline trimming cut 6 bases from V and 0 bases from J; bases unmatched to any gene: 4. Per germline, CDR1 SNHLY and CDR2 FYNNEI. The CDR3 loop spans 15 amino acids. The CDR3 nucleotides read TGTGCCAGCAGACTAGCGAGCGCGAACACCGGGGAGCTGTTTTTT. The encoded protein is CASRLASANTGELFF.

J is TRBJ2-2 and V is TRBV12-3 or TRBV12-4; 8 bases are a match to TRBD1. Losses at the gene ends were 5 bases for V and 4 bases for J; bases not matched to a gene: 6. This CDR3 spans 15 amino acids. CDR3 residues: CASSLKTGVTGELFF. The CDR3, as DNA: TGTGCCAGCAGTCTCAAGACAGGGGTCACCGGGGAGCTGTTTTTT.

This clonotype was counted many times. V and J are TRBV5-1 and TRBJ2-1; maybe TRBD2 (5 bases). Germline lookup yields CDR1 SGHRS and CDR2 YFSETQ. The CDR3 loop spans 15 amino acids. Trimming removed 4 bases at V and 4 bases at J, with 15 bases between. This CDR3 reads CASSEGLSNYNEQFF. For the CDR3, the DNA is TGCGCCAGCAGCGAAGGACTGTCGAATTACAATGAGCAGTTCTTC.

This clonotype was seen at least ten times. The CDR3 DNA reads as TGTGCCAGCAGTAACAGGGTCCCTGGAAACACCATATATTTT. Protein: CASSNRVPGNTIYF. V usage is TRBV6-5 and J usage is TRBJ1-3, with D perhaps TRBD1 (6 bases). Between the trimmed V and J ends, which lost 5 bases and 2 bases, there was a span of 10 bases. This CDR3 has 14 amino acids. From germline, CDR1 is MNHEY and CDR2 SVGAGI.

The chain is built from TRBV5-1 and TRBJ2-1; 8 bases match TRBD2. CDR1 and CDR2 (germline): SGHRS, YFSETQ. J gave up 4 bases and V 0 bases, and 3 bases lay outside the gene matches. This CDR3 has 15 amino acids. The CDR3 region is CASSLETSEYNEQFF. CDR3 coding DNA: TGCGCCAGCAGCTTGGAGACTAGCGAGTACAATGAGCAGTTCTTC.

This clonotype has ten or more counts. Mismatch with germline at one junction end may stem from a read error. CDR3 loop: CASSGQNTGELFF. DNA for the CDR3: TGCGCCAGCAGCGGACAGAACACCGGGGAGCTGTTTTTT. The rearrangement joins TRBV2 to TRBJ2-2; the D gene could be TRBD1 or TRBD2 (5 bases each). Germline V CDR1 and CDR2: SNHLY, FYNNEI. The CDR3 covers 13 residues.

This chain joins TRBV29-1 and TRBJ2-5; a possible D gene is TRBD1 (5 bases). Germline V gives CDR1 SQVTM, CDR2 ANQGSEA. The V and J ends lost 4 bases and 4 bases respectively, with 10 bases between them. The CDR3 runs 12 residues. The CDR3 sequence: CSVGSGAETQYF. The CDR3 coding sequence is TGCAGCGTTGGGTCTGGGGCAGAGACCCAGTACTTC. Full variable domain (remainder filled in from reference TRBV29-1 and TRBJ2-5): SAVISQKPSRDICQRGTSLTIQCQVDSQVTMMFWYRQQPGQSLTLIATANQGSEATYESGFVIDKFPISRPNLTFSTLTVSNMSPEDSSIYLCSVGSGAETQYFGPGTRLLVL.

This clonotype has ten or more counts. This chain joins TRBV4-1 and TRBJ1-2; perhaps TRBD1 as D (6 bases). The germline gives CDR1 MGHRA, CDR2 YSYEKL. The CDR3 has 15 amino acids. The germline V and J ends were trimmed by 4 bases and 2 bases, with 14 bases remaining between them. The CDR3 region has the DNA TGCGCCAGCAGCCTGCAGGGGCGGAGAAACTATGGCTACACCTTC. Translated, it gives CASSLQGRRNYGYTF.

The chain's CDR3 is CASLRAQVRTGELFF. CDR3 in DNA: TGTGCCAGCCTTAGGGCGCAGGTCAGGACCGGGGAGCTGTTTTTT. The rearrangement links TRBV6-1 to TRBJ2-2; no clear D gene. The germline CDR1 and CDR2 sequences are MNHNS and SASEGT. The CDR3 extends over 15 amino acids. V was clipped by 8 bases and J by 5 bases, with 18 bases between them.

This clonotype was seen many times. The chain combines TRBV3-1 with TRBJ2-5; 7 nucleotides line up with TRBD2. From germline, CDR1 is LGHDT and CDR2 YNNKEL (reference sequence). The CDR3 spans 14 residues. Losses at the gene ends were 4 bases for V and 1 base for J; bases not matched to a gene: 3. The DNA for the CDR3 is TGTGCCAGCAGCCTTTCTAGCGGCCAAGAGACCCAGTACTTC. This gives the protein CASSLSSGQETQYF.

V and J are TRBV2 and TRBJ2-5; D possibly corresponds to TRBD2 (7 bases). The CDR3 contains 14 residues. V was shortened by 7 bases and J by 1 base, with 13 bases between the two germline ends. Germline V gene sequence: CDR1 SNHLY, CDR2 FYNNEI. The chain's CDR3 is CASTAGASQETQYF. Here the CDR3 DNA reads TGTGCCAGCACCGCGGGGGCCAGCCAAGAGACCCAGTACTTC.

The chain couples TRBV7-3 to TRBJ2-1; 7 bases fit TRBD2. The CDR3 runs to 16 residues. V was clipped by 1 base and J by 7 bases; unmatched bases: 10. The germline V gene has CDR1 SGHTA and CDR2 FQGTGA. DNA of the CDR3: TGTGCCAGCAGCTTAATAGGGGCTAGCGGAACAAATGAGCAGTTCTTC. Encoded protein: CASSLIGASGTNEQFF.

This clonotype was picked up a small number of times. CDR3 amino acids: CSTGGGGELFF. Written as DNA, the CDR3 is TGCAGCACCGGTGGGGGGGGGGAGCTGTTTTTT. The chain combines TRBV29-1 with TRBJ2-2; the D gene is possibly TRBD2 (6 bases). This CDR3 has 11 amino acids. Trimming cost V 8 bases and J 8 bases, with 12 bases left between them. CDR1 and CDR2 from the germline V gene are SQVTM and ANQGSEA.

This clonotype was recorded many times. The chain carries TRBV29-1 and TRBJ1-1; D is ambiguous. Germline V gene data show CDR1 as SQVTM and CDR2 as ANQGSEA. With 4 bases removed from V and 6 bases from J, the gap between germline ends came to 9 bases. The CDR3 consists of 11 residues. This chain's CDR3 is CSVVQPSEAFF. CDR3 coding DNA: TGCAGCGTTGTACAGCCCTCTGAAGCTTTCTTT.

This clonotype has only a few counts. The genes are TRBV10-3 and TRBJ1-1; TRBD1 matches 8 bases. The germline V gene has CDR1 ENHRY and CDR2 SYGVKD. The V segment lost 3 bases and the J segment 5 bases; nucleotides outside the gene matches: 5. This CDR3 spans 14 amino acids. The CDR3 nucleotides are TGTGCCATCAGTGAACAGGGGGTTTTAACTGAAGCTTTCTTT. Its translation is CAISEQGVLTEAFF.

The table lists this clonotype with many counts. The V and J genes are TRBV5-1 and TRBJ2-3; D is unresolved. CDR1 is SGHRS and CDR2 is YFSETQ in the germline V gene. The CDR3 has 13 amino acids. V lost 5 bases and J 0 bases, leaving 7 bases between the germline ends. As DNA, the CDR3 is TGCGCCAGCAGGGCGGACAGCACAGATACGCAGTATTTT. Protein sequence: CASRADSTDTQYF.